This T cell receptor (beta chain) was recorded in a study of OX40 agonist ivuxolimab in advanced cancers. In the study overall: The dose-escalation cohort had hepatocellular carcinoma, melanoma, renal cell or head and neck cancer.

Clones were sequenced by immunoSEQ multiplex PCR, and TCRdb holds only the in-frame ones, with some missing. In the table there are roughly 67,000 clones, 88% of which are singletons. CDR1 is SQVTM and CDR2 is ANQGSEA in the germline V gene. V shed 7 bases and J shed 0 bases, with 12 bases lying between them. The CDR3 spans 13 residues. The chain is built from TRBV29-1 and TRBJ1-2; D possibly corresponds to TRBD1 (6 bases). The source of this sequence is an adult with an advanced solid tumor such as melanoma, head and neck, liver or kidney cancer. Sample: CD4+ or CD8+ T cells sorted from blood, taken in a trial of the OX40 agonist ivuxolimab. In DNA, the CDR3 is TGCAGCGCACGGACAGCCACTAACTATGGCTACACCTTC. It is translated as CSARTATNYGYTF.